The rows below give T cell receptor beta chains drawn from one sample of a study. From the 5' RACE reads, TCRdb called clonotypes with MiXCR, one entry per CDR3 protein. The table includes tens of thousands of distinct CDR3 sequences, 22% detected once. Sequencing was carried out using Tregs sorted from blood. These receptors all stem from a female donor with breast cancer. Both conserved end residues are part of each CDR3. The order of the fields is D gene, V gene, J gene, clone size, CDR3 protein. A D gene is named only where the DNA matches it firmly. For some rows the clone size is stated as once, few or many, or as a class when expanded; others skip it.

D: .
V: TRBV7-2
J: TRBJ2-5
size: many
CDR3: CASSLDWDQETQYF

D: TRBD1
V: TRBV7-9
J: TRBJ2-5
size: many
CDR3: CASSSGTGEETQYF

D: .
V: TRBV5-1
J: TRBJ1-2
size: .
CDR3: CASSLVGNYGYTF

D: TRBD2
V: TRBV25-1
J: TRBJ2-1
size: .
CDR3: CASKSGGLYNEQFF

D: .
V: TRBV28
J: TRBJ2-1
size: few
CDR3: CASSHRWNEQFF

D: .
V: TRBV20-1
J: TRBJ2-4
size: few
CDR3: CSARDREIKNIQYF

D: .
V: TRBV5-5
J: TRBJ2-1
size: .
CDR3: CASSLEWQGYNEQFF

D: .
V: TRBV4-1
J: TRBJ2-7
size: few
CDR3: CASSPTATGNYEQYF

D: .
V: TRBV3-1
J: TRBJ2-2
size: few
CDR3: CASRGPYTGELFF

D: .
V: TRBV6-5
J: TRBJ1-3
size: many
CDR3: CASSNTYSSGNTIYF

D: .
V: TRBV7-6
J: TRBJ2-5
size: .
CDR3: CASSLGFPQETQYF

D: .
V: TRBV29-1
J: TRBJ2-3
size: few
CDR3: CSVNQGRELDTQYF

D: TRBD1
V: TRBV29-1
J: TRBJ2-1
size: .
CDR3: CSVEDPGQLGDEQFF

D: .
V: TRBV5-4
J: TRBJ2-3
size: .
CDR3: CASSFYGLTTGTQYF

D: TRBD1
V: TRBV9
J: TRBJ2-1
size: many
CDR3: CASSTTGSPYNEQFF

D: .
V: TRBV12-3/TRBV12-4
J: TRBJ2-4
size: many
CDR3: CASSPTPVPEEAKNIQYF

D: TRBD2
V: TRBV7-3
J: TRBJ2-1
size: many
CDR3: CASSVLAGGYNEQFF